Presented here are 27 T cell receptor beta chains from one specimen sequenced in a study of blood T cells in healthy people across ages. Alongside a J-beta primer mix, a sample-barcoded 5' primer served in a second PCR lasting about 7 to 11 cycles. MiXCR, applied by TCRdb to the 5' RACE reads, yields one record per CDR3 protein. The table lists some 1.4 million distinct CDR3 sequences, roughly 40% of them singletons. Sequencing was done on a sample of blood. The receptors here all came from a woman between 18 and 29 years old in good health.

This clonotype was observed a handful of times. The V and J genes are TRBV6-2 or TRBV6-3 and TRBJ2-1; 9 nucleotides match TRBD2. The CDR3 is 14 residues long. Per germline, CDR1 MNHEY and CDR2 SVGEGT. The trim removed 10 bases at V and 8 bases at J, leaving 12 bases unmatched. The chain's CDR3 is CATSAGGMGDEQFF. The CDR3 DNA follows: TGTGCCACTTCGGCGGGAGGGATGGGCGATGAGCAGTTCTTC.

This clonotype was detected only once. V gene TRBV7-2 combines with J gene TRBJ1-1; D call uncertain. The CDR3 has 13 residues. Trimming took off 1 base at V and 10 bases at J, with 13 bases between the two ends. Germline V gene sequence: CDR1 SGHTA, CDR2 FQGNSA. The CDR3 nucleotides read TGTGCCAGCAGCTTAGGAGTGGAGGGAGTAGCTTTCTTT. Its translation: CASSLGVEGVAFF.

This clonotype was counted only a few times. The chain has TRBV7-2 and TRBJ2-2; a possible D gene is TRBD1 (5 bases). Per germline, CDR1 SGHTA and CDR2 FQGNSA. The germline V and J ends were trimmed by 1 base and 6 bases, with 9 bases remaining between them. The CDR3 has 14 amino acids. CDR3 amino acids: CASSLGTWAGELFF. The DNA of the CDR3 is TGTGCCAGCAGCTTAGGGACATGGGCCGGGGAGCTGTTTTTT.

The chain links TRBV12-3 or TRBV12-4 to TRBJ1-6, with 7 bases that match TRBD1. V trimming: 6 bases; J trimming: 0 bases; junction bases outside the gene matches: 8. The CDR3 is made up of 17 amino acids. Here the CDR3 reads CASSRDRGYSYNSPLHF. In DNA form, the CDR3 reads TGTGCCAGCAGCCGGGACAGAGGGTACTCCTATAATTCACCCCTCCACTTT.

The chain employs TRBV7-9 and TRBJ2-3, with TRBD2 matching over 8 bases. Trimming cost V 4 bases and J 1 base; bases outside gene matches: 7. The germline V gene has CDR1 SEHNR and CDR2 FQNEAQ (reference sequence). There are 16 residues in the CDR3. CDR3 sequence (DNA): TGTGCCAGCAGCTCCAACTCGCGGGGGGGCACAGATACGCAGTATTTT. Translated: CASSSNSRGGTDTQYF.

J is TRBJ2-3 and V is TRBV6-2 or TRBV6-3; D is perhaps TRBD1 (5 bases). Germline-derived CDR1 and CDR2 are MNHEY and SVGEGT. With 0 bases removed from V and 1 base from J, the gap between germline ends came to 11 bases. The CDR3 contains 16 residues. CDR3: CASSYSTRVGTDTQYF. In DNA, the CDR3 is TGTGCCAGCAGTTACTCAACCAGGGTGGGCACAGATACGCAGTATTTT.

This chain connects TRBV9 to TRBJ1-6, with 7 bases that match TRBD1. Germline CDR1 is SGDLS and CDR2 is YYNGEE. The V segment lost 4 bases and the J segment 5 bases; nucleotides outside the gene matches: 9. There are 16 residues in the CDR3. CDR3 protein: CASSRVPGTDNSPLHF. The CDR3 DNA follows: TGTGCCAGCAGCCGCGTTCCCGGGACAGATAATTCACCCCTCCACTTT. The variable domain in full, with the rest retrieved from reference TRBV9 and TRBJ1-6, is DSGVTQTPKHLITATGQRVTLRCSPRSGDLSVYWYQQSLDQGLQFLIQYYNGEERAKGNILERFSAQQFPDLHSELNLSSLELGDSALYFCASSRVPGTDNSPLHFGNGTRLTVT.

The CDR3 bases are TGTGCCAGCAGTTTTACTCGGGTTAGTGAGCAGTTCTTC. This sequence encodes CASSFTRVSEQFF. The J gene is TRBJ2-1, the V gene TRBV12-3 or TRBV12-4; D unresolved. Trimming shortened V by 3 bases and J by 9 bases, and 12 bases separated the two germline ends. The CDR3 runs 13 residues.

This clonotype was seen a few times. The chain couples TRBV9 to TRBJ2-1; 10 bases agree with TRBD2. The ends lost 2 bases at V and 15 bases at J; junction bases unmatched: 5. This CDR3 contains 12 residues. Germline V lookup: CDR1 SGDLS, CDR2 YYNGEE. Here the CDR3 reads CASSVEREGLFF. As DNA, the CDR3 is TGTGCCAGCAGCGTTGAGCGGGAGGGTCTGTTCTTC.

The chain uses TRBV5-1 and TRBJ1-1; D is unresolved. Trimming stripped 0 bases from V and 3 bases from J, with 9 bases between. The germline CDR1 and CDR2 sequences are SGHRS and YFSETQ. The CDR3 runs 14 residues. The DNA for the CDR3 is TGCGCCAGCAGCTTGGTGGGAGTCGACACTGAAGCTTTCTTT. Translating gives CASSLVGVDTEAFF.

The chain recombines TRBV28 with TRBJ1-6; 7 bases agree with TRBD1. Germline V gives CDR1 MDHEN, CDR2 SYDVKM. The CDR3 is made up of 15 amino acids. V shed 10 bases and J 5 bases; nucleotides not matched to a gene: 11. CDR3 sequence: CAIPRTGENNSPLHF. Here the CDR3 DNA reads TGTGCCATTCCTCGGACAGGCGAGAATAATTCACCCCTCCACTTT. Full variable domain (remainder filled in from reference TRBV28 and TRBJ1-6): DVKVTQSSRYLVKRTGEKVFLECVQDMDHENMFWYRQDPGLGLRLIYFSYDVKMKEKGDIPEGYSVSREKKERFSLILESASTNQTSMYLCAIPRTGENNSPLHFGNGTRLTVT.

The chain carries TRBV20-1 and TRBJ2-1; tentative D call: TRBD1 (6 bases). The CDR3 contains 17 residues. Germline V lookup: CDR1 DFQATT, CDR2 SNEGSKA (reference sequence). V lost 6 bases and J lost 0, with 21 bases in between. The CDR3 nucleotides are TGCAGTGCCACAGGTCCACCGGGACACCTCTCCTACAATGAGCAGTTCTTC. This sequence encodes CSATGPPGHLSYNEQFF.

The V call is TRBV29-1, the J call TRBJ2-1; D is uncertain. The V gene's germline CDR1 is SQVTM and CDR2 ANQGSEA. Trimming stripped 0 bases from V and 3 bases from J, with 9 bases between. The CDR3 has 14 residues. CDR3 region: CSVEDLGDYNEQFF. The CDR3 coding sequence is TGCAGCGTTGAAGATCTAGGCGACTACAATGAGCAGTTCTTC.

This chain joins TRBV7-2 and TRBJ2-5; the D call may be TRBD1 or TRBD2 (5 bases each). V gave up 8 bases and J gave up 3 bases, with 13 bases separating them. This CDR3 contains 13 residues. Germline loops: CDR1 SGHTA, CDR2 FQGNSA. CDR3 sequence: CASCAGTKETQYF. The CDR3 DNA sequence: TGTGCCAGCTGCGCCGGGACCAAAGAGACCCAGTACTTC.

The chain has TRBV9 and TRBJ2-5; 8 bases agree with TRBD2. CDR1 and CDR2 (germline): SGDLS, YYNGEE. CDR3 size: 16 residues. The ends lost 0 bases at V and 4 bases at J; junction bases unmatched: 8. CDR3 DNA: TGTGCCAGCAGCGTAGGGAGCGGGGGCCTAGTAGAGACCCAGTACTTC. This sequence encodes CASSVGSGGLVETQYF. Looking up the rest from reference TRBV9 and TRBJ2-5 gives the full variable domain: DSGVTQTPKHLITATGQRVTLRCSPRSGDLSVYWYQQSLDQGLQFLIQYYNGEERAKGNILERFSAQQFPDLHSELNLSSLELGDSALYFCASSVGSGGLVETQYFGPGTRLLVL.

This chain links TRBV2 with TRBJ2-7; 11 positions agree with TRBD2. The V and J ends lost 4 bases and 2 bases, in that order; junction bases with no gene match: 7. CDR3 length: 16 amino acids. Per germline, CDR1 SNHLY and CDR2 FYNNEI. CDR3 DNA sequence: TGTGCCAGCAGTGGAGCCGGGACTAGCGGACCCTACGAGCAGTACTTC. It codes for CASSGAGTSGPYEQYF.

The chain combines TRBV5-1 with TRBJ2-7, with D possibly matching TRBD1 (6 bases). There are 16 residues in the CDR3. Per germline, CDR1 SGHRS and CDR2 YFSETQ. V gave up 4 bases and J gave up 3 bases, with 20 bases separating them. This chain's CDR3 is CASSLPRTGLDYEQYF. As DNA, the CDR3 is TGCGCCAGCAGCCTTCCAAGAACAGGGTTGGACTACGAGCAGTACTTC.

The gene calls are TRBV5-1 and TRBJ2-1, with 9 bases lining up with TRBD2. The CDR3 sequence is 17 residues long. V lost 2 bases, J lost 1 base, and 7 bases stayed unmatched. Germline V lookup: CDR1 SGHRS, CDR2 YFSETQ. Here the CDR3 DNA reads TGCGCCAGCAGCTTACACCGACTAGCGGAGTCCTACAATGAGCAGTTCTTC. Protein: CASSLHRLAESYNEQFF.

The CDR3 loop reads CASSLVRGGQAVYNEQFF. The CDR3 region has the DNA TGCGCCAGCAGCTTGGTACGGGGGGGACAGGCCGTATACAATGAGCAGTTCTTC. The rearrangement links TRBV5-1 to TRBJ2-1; D is tentatively TRBD1 or TRBD2 (8 bases each). Trimming stripped 0 bases from V and 4 bases from J, with 20 bases between. The germline V gene has CDR1 SGHRS and CDR2 YFSETQ. The CDR3 length is 18 residues.

The V gene is TRBV12-3 or TRBV12-4, the J gene TRBJ2-3; D uncertain. CDR3 length equals 17 residues. The ends were cut back, 2 bases at V and 0 bases at J, with 15 bases in the middle. The CDR3 DNA is TGTGCCAGCAGTTTAACTCTAGACCCTCTTAGCACAGATACGCAGTATTTT. Its protein is CASSLTLDPLSTDTQYF.

The sample holds a few counts of this clonotype. The chain is built from TRBV18 and TRBJ1-5, with D perhaps matching TRBD1 (6 bases). Germline CDR1 KGHSH, CDR2 LQKENI. With 1 base removed from V and 6 bases from J, the gap between germline ends came to 13 bases. CDR3 length: 15 residues. CDR3 DNA: TGTGCCAGCTCACCACAGACAGGTGAAGGTCAGCCCCAGCATTTT. Protein product: CASSPQTGEGQPQHF.

This clonotype is a singleton in its sample. The J gene is TRBJ2-1, the V gene TRBV7-2; D gene unclear. This CDR3 is built from 13 residues. Trimming took 7 bases from V and 8 from J, leaving 15 bases between them. The V gene's germline CDR1 is SGHTA and CDR2 FQGNSA. The CDR3, as DNA: TGTGCCAGCACCTTCTACTTGGGATATGAGCAGTTCTTC. Encoded protein: CASTFYLGYEQFF.

This sequence joins TRBV3-1 and TRBJ2-1; the D gene is possibly TRBD2 (5 bases). CDR1 and CDR2 from the germline V gene are LGHDT and YNNKEL (reference sequence). V was shortened by 6 bases and J by 0 bases, with 12 bases between the two germline ends. This CDR3 is built from 15 residues. The CDR3 is CASRRGLSSYNEQFF. CDR3 bases: TGTGCCAGCAGACGAGGGCTGAGCTCCTACAATGAGCAGTTCTTC.

The chain has TRBV7-3 and TRBJ2-3, with 7 nucleotides matching TRBD1. This CDR3 has 15 residues. With V trimmed by 2 bases and J by 6 bases, 8 bases remained unmatched. Germline V gene lookup returns CDR1 SGHTA and CDR2 FQGTGA. This CDR3 is CASSLVGGRFDTQYF. CDR3 nucleotides: TGTGCCAGCAGCTTAGTAGGGGGCCGATTTGATACGCAGTATTTT.

The CDR3 reads CASIDRGANTGELFF. The CDR3 DNA follows: TGTGCCAGCATTGACAGGGGAGCGAACACCGGGGAGCTGTTTTTT. This chain uses TRBV2 with TRBJ2-2; TRBD1 agrees at 8 bases. The CDR3 extends over 15 amino acids. V shed 7 bases, J shed 0 bases, and the junction held 4 bases outside the gene matches. Germline V gene data show CDR1 as SNHLY and CDR2 as FYNNEI.

This chain links TRBV20-1 with TRBJ2-7; possibly TRBD2 for D (5 bases). The CDR3 is 14 amino acids. Germline values: CDR1 DFQATT, CDR2 SNEGSKA (reference sequence). V gave up 1 base and J gave up 7 bases, with 17 bases separating them. CDR3 amino acids: CSARVDYTSNEQYF. CDR3 coding DNA: TGCAGTGCTAGAGTTGACTATACCTCCAATGAGCAGTACTTC.

V and J are TRBV29-1 and TRBJ1-2, with unresolved D. Per germline, CDR1 SQVTM and CDR2 ANQGSEA. Trimming removed 8 bases from V and 8 bases from J, with 15 bases in between. This CDR3 contains 11 residues. The CDR3 protein is CSTSGRSGYTF. CDR3 nucleotide sequence: TGCAGCACAAGTGGGAGGTCCGGCTACACCTTC.